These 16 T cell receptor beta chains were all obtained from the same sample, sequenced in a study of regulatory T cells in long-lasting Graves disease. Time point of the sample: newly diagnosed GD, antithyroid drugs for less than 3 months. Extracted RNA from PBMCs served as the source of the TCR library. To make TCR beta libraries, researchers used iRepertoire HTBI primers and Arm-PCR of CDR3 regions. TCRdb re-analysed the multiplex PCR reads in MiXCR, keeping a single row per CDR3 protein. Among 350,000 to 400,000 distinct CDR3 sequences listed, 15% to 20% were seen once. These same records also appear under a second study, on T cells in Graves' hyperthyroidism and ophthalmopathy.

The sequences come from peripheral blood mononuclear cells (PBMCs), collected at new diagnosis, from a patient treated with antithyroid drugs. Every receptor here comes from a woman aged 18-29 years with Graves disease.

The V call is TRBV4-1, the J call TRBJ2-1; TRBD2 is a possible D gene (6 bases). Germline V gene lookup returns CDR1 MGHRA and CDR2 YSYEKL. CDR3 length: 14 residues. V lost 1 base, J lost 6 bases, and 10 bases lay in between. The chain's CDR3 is CASSQARGGNEQFF. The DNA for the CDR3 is TGCGCCAGCAGCCAAGCGCGGGGAGGCAATGAGCAGTTCTTC.

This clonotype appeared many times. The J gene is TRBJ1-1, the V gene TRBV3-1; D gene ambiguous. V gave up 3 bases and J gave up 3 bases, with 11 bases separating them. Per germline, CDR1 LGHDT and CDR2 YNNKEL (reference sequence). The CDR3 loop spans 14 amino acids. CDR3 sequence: CASSQPPGDTEAFF. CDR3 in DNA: TGTGCCAGCAGCCAGCCACCCGGAGACACTGAAGCTTTCTTT.

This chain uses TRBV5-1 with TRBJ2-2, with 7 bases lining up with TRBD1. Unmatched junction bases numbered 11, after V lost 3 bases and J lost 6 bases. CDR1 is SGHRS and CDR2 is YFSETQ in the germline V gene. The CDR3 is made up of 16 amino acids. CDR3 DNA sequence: TGCGCCAGCAGCTCCCCCGGGCCAGGGGGTCCCGGGGAGCTGTTTTTT. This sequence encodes CASSSPGPGGPGELFF.

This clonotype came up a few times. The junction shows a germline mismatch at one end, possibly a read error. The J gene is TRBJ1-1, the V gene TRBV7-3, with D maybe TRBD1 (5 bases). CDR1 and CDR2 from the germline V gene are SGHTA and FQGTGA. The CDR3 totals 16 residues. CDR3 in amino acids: CASSSEWGRPNTEVFF. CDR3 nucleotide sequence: TGTGCCAGCAGCTCCGAATGGGGGAGACCCAACACTGAAGTTTTCTTT.

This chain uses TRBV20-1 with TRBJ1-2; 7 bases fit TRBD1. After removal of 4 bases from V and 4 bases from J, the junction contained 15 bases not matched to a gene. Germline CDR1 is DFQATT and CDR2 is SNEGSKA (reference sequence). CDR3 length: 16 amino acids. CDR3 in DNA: TGCAGTGCTACAAAATACGACAGGGCGACCCTCTATGGCTACACCTTC. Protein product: CSATKYDRATLYGYTF.

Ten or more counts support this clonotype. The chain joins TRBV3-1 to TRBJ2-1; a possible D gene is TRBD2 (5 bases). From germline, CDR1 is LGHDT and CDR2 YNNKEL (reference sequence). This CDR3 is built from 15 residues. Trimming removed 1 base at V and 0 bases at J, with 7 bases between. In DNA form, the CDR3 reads TGTGCCAGCAGCCAAGGACTAAGCTCCTACAATGAGCAGTTCTTC. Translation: CASSQGLSSYNEQFF.

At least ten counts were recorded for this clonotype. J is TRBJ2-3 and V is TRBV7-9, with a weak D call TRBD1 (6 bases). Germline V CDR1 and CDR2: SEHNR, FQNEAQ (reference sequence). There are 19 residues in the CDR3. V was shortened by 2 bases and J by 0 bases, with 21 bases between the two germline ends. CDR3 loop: CASSLPKLGQKRSTDTQYF. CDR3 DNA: TGTGCCAGCAGCTTACCAAAACTTGGACAGAAGAGAAGCACAGATACGCAGTATTTT.

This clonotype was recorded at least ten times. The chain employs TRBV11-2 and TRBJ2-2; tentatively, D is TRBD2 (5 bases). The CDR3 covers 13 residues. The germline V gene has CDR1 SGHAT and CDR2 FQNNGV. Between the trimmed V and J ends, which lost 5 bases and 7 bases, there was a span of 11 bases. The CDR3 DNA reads TGTGCCAGCAGCCAAGGCCGGGGCGGGGAGCTGTTTTTT. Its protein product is CASSQGRGGELFF. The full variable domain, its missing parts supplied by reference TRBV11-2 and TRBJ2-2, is EAGVAQSPRYKIIEKRQSVAFWCNPISGHATLYWYQQILGQGPKLLIQFQNNGVVDDSQLPKDRFSAERLKGVDSTLKIQPAKLEDSAVYLCASSQGRGGELFFGEGSRLTVL.

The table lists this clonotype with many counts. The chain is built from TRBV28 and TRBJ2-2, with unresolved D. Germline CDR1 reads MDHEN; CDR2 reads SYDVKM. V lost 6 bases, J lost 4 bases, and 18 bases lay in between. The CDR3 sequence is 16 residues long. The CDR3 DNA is TGTGCCAGCAGCCCGATTGGGGTGGAAACCACCGGGGAGCTGTTTTTT. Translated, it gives CASSPIGVETTGELFF.

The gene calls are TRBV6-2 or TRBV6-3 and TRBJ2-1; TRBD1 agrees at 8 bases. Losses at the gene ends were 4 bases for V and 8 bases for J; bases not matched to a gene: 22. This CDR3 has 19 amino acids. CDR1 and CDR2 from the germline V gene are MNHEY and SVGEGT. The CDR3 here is CASSSVTGAGHAFSDEQFF. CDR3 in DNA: TGTGCCAGCAGTTCCGTGACAGGGGCCGGGCATGCATTCTCTGATGAGCAGTTCTTC.

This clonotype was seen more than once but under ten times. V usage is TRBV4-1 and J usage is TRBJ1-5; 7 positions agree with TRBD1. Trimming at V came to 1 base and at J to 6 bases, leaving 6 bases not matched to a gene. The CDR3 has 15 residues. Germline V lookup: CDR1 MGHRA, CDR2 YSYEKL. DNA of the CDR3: TGCGCCAGCAGCCAAGGATCGCAGGGGGGTCAGCCCCAGCATTTT. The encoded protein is CASSQGSQGGQPQHF.

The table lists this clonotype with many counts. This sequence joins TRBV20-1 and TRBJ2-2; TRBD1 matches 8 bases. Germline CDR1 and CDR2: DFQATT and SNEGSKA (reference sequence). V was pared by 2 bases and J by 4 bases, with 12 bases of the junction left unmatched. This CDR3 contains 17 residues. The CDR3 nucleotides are TGCAGTGCTAGACCCATCCTGACAGGGGCTTTCACCGGGGAGCTGTTTTTT. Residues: CSARPILTGAFTGELFF.

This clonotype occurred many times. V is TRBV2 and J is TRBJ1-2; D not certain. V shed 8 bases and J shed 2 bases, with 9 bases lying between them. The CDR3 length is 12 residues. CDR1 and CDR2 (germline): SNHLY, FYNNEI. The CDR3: CASSPSNYGYTF. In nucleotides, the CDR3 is TGTGCCAGCTCACCGTCAAACTATGGCTACACCTTC.

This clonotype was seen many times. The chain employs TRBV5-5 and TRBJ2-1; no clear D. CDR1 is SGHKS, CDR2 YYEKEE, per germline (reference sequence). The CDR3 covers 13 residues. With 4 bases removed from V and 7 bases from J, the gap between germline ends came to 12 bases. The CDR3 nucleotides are TGTGCCAGCAGCACCCGAAGTTGGAATGAGCAGTTCTTC. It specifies CASSTRSWNEQFF.

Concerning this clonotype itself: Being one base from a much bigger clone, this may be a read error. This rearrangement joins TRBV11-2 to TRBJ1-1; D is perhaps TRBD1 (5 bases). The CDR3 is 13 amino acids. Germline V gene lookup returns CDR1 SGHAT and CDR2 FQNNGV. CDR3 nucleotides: TGTGCCAGCAGCTTGGAGCGGGGGGGTGAAGCTCTCTTT. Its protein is CASSLERGGEALF.

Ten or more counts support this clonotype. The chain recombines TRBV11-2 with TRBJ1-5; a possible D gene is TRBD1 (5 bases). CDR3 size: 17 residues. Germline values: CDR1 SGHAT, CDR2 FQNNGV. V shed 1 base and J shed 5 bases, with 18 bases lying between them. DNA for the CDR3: TGTGCCAGCAGCTTAGGACCCCCGGGACTTTCGTATCAGCCCCAGCATTTT. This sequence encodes CASSLGPPGLSYQPQHF.